What follows describes a single T cell receptor (beta chain). Antigen specificity is unknown. CD45RO+ cells went into CD8 memory alongside CCR7-negative CD45RA+ TemRA cells. Some 30,000 T cell genomes (approximately 210 ng DNA) went into each sorted-subset replicate. Clones were sequenced by immunoSEQ multiplex PCR, and TCRdb holds only the in-frame ones, with some missing. The data show around 370,000 clones, about 96% seen once. This sample is drawn from a study of shared clonotypes between healthy human individuals. General observations from the study: Rarefaction analysis demonstrated incomplete sorted-subset sequencing notwithstanding large depth. Generally, estimated richness proved larger in naive subsets than it did in memory subsets.

Germline V gives CDR1 SGHAT, CDR2 FQNNGV. The CDR3 runs to 13 residues. The ends were cut back, 0 bases at V and 7 bases at J, with 10 bases in the middle. The sequencing sample was made of memory CD8+ T cells sorted from blood. Subset here: CD45RO+ cells pooled with CCR7-negative TemRA cells. The rearrangement uses TRBV11-2 and TRBJ2-7; D unclear. The TCR was taken from a man in his thirties or forties in good health. CDR3 in DNA: TGTGCCAGCAGCTTAGATCATTATAGGGAGCAGTACTTC. Translated, it gives CASSLDHYREQYF.